This record looks at one TCR beta chain sequence and its context. V gave up 5 bases and J gave up 6 bases, with 14 bases separating them. This CDR3 is built from 14 residues. Germline V lookup: CDR1 MDHEN, CDR2 SYDVKM. This entry belongs to a study of T cells in Graves' hyperthyroidism and ophthalmopathy. Amplified regions were TCR beta CDR3 sequences from RNA transcripts. HTBI primers were used for first-round RT-PCR of the TCR CDR3. MiXCR, applied by TCRdb to the multiplex PCR reads, yields one record per CDR3 protein. The data show hundreds of thousands of distinct CDR3 sequences, around 20% seen once. Clinicians diagnosed patients from clinical symptoms, serum thyroxine and TRAb, thyroid ultrasound and orbital computed tomography.

The specimen sequenced was blood. The TCR was taken from a man under 40 with Graves' ophthalmopathy. The V gene is TRBV28, the J gene TRBJ2-1, with TRBD1 as a possible D gene (8 bases). CDR3 bases: TGTGCCAGCAGTCGACAGGGGAGGGTCAATGAGCAGTTCTTC. Translated, it gives CASSRQGRVNEQFF.